Listed here are 2 T cell receptor beta chains from one sample, sequenced in a study of T cells after posttransplantation cyclophosphamide. TCRdb keeps only in-frame clones here, not all; method: immunoSEQ multiplex PCR. The sample yields some 43,000 clones, without any singletons. The material sequenced was PBMCs. The source is a man between 35 and 55 years old in good health, CMV-negative, and a related stem cell transplant donor.

This clone was detected many times. This chain links TRBV7-6 with TRBJ2-2, with D unresolved. The CDR3 runs 11 residues. In germline, CDR1 is SGHVS, CDR2 FNYEAQ. V was trimmed by 10 bases and J by 6 bases, leaving 9 bases between them. CDR3 loop: CATAESGELFF. The DNA of the CDR3 is TGTGCCACCGCGGAGTCCGGGGAGCTGTTTTTT.

This clone was recorded many times. This chain joins TRBV5-4 and TRBJ2-3; TRBD2 matches 15 bases. The germline V gene encodes CDR1 SGHNT and CDR2 YYREEE (reference sequence). The CDR3 has 15 residues. V was clipped by 7 bases and J by 6 bases; unmatched bases: 6. The CDR3 here is CASGTGTSGRDTQYF. The CDR3 DNA sequence: TGTGCCAGCGGGACCGGGACTAGCGGGAGGGATACGCAGTATTTT.